These T cell receptor beta chains were read from a single sample in a study of T cells expressing NK-cell markers. With the 5' RACE reads reprocessed, TCRdb shows one record per CDR3 protein and no DNA. The table counts 150,000 to 160,000 distinct CDR3 sequences; around 37% lies in the top ten. Sample: blood T cells: a sorted CD56 or NKG2C T cell subset, CD4+ or CD8+ T cells, or bulk PBMC T cells (not recorded which). The receptors originated from a woman aged 50 to 60 in good health. Each CDR3 is given with its conserved first and last residue.

v_call: TRBV7-8
j_call: TRBJ1-6
cdr3_aa: CASRGTGDSPLHF

v_call: TRBV28
j_call: TRBJ1-1
cdr3_aa: CASRIQGLTEAFF

v_call: TRBV6-4
j_call: TRBJ2-3
cdr3_aa: CASSDSAKGADTQYF

v_call: TRBV4-2
j_call: TRBJ2-1
cdr3_aa: CASSQGLAGGPYNEQFF

v_call: TRBV25-1
j_call: TRBJ1-2
cdr3_aa: CASSESLDGDYGYTF

v_call: TRBV20-1
j_call: TRBJ1-2
cdr3_aa: CSAPDRSLGSYGYTF

v_call: TRBV4-1
j_call: TRBJ2-5
cdr3_aa: CASSQGGTSFGTQYF

v_call: TRBV20-1
j_call: TRBJ2-1
cdr3_aa: CSARAPTSEQFF

v_call: TRBV2
j_call: TRBJ2-3
cdr3_aa: CAASGGVTDTQYF

v_call: TRBV9
j_call: TRBJ2-7
cdr3_aa: CASSQVGDGTYEQYF

v_call: TRBV7-3
j_call: TRBJ2-3
cdr3_aa: CASRLAGGADTQYF

v_call: TRBV2
j_call: TRBJ2-1
cdr3_aa: CANEPGQGYNEQFF

v_call: TRBV6-2/TRBV6-3
j_call: TRBJ2-1
cdr3_aa: CASSYPAGVVNEQFF

v_call: TRBV7-8
j_call: TRBJ2-1
cdr3_aa: CASSPRGREYNEQFF

v_call: TRBV4-1
j_call: TRBJ2-1
cdr3_aa: CASSQREANSYNEQFF

v_call: TRBV5-5
j_call: TRBJ1-1
cdr3_aa: CASRLSYRTENTEAFF

v_call: TRBV6-5
j_call: TRBJ2-3
cdr3_aa: CASSYSLGGDTQYF

v_call: TRBV5-1
j_call: TRBJ1-2
cdr3_aa: CASSLEGPSYGYTF

v_call: TRBV20-1
j_call: TRBJ2-7
cdr3_aa: CSATRDRRTYEQYF

v_call: TRBV11-2
j_call: TRBJ2-7
cdr3_aa: CASSLESRLATYEQYF